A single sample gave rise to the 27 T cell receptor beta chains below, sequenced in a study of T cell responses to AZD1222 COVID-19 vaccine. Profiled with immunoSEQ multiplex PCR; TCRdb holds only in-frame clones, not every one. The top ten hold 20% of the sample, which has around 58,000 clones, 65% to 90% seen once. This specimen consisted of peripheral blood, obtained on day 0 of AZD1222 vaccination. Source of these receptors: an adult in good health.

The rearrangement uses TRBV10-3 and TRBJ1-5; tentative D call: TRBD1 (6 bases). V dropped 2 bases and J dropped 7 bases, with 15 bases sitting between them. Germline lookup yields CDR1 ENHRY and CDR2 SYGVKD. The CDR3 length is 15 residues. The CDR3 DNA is TGTGCCATCAGTGAGGAGCACAGGGTGGGACAGCCCCAGCATTTT. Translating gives CAISEEHRVGQPQHF.

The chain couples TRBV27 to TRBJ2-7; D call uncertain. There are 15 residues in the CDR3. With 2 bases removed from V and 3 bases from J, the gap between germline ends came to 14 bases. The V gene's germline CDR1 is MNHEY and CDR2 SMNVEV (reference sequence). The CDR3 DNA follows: TGTGCCAGCAGTTTAAGGCCGCAGACTGACTACGAGCAGTACTTC. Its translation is CASSLRPQTDYEQYF.

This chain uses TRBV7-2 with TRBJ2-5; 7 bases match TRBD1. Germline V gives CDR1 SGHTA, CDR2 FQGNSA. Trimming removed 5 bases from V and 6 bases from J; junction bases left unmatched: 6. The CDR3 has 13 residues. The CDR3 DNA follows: TGTGCCAGCAGCCTCGACAGGGTTCAGACCCAGTACTTC. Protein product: CASSLDRVQTQYF.

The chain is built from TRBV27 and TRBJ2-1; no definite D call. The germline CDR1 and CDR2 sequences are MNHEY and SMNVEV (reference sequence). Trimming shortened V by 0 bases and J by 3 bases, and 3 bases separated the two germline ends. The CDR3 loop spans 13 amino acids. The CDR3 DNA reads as TGTGCCAGCAGTTTATCCCGCTACAATGAGCAGTTCTTC. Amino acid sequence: CASSLSRYNEQFF.

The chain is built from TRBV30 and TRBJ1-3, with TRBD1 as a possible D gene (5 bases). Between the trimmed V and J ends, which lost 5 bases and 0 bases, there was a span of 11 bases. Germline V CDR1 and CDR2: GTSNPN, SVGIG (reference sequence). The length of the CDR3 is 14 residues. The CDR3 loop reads CAWDFGTSGNTIYF. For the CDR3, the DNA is TGTGCCTGGGATTTCGGGACCTCTGGAAACACCATATATTTT.

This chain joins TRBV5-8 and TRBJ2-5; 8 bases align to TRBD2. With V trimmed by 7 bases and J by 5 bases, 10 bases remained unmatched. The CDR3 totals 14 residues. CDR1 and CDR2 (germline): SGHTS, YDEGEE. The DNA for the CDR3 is TGTGCCAGCTCCACCCCGGGAGGGGGTGAGACCCAGTACTTC. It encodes CASSTPGGGETQYF.

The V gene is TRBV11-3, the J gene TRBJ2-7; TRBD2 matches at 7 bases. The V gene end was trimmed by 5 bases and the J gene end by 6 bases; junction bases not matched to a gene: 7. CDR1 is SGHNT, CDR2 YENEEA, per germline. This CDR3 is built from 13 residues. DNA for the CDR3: TGTGCCAGCAGCCCCCCAGGGAGGGTCGAGCAGTACGTC. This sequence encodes CASSPPGRVEQYV.

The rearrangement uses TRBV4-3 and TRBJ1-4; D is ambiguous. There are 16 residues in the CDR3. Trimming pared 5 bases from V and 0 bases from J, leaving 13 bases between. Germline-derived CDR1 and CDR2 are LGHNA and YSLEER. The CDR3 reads CASSTFHSATNEKLFF. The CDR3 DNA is TGCGCCAGCAGCACCTTTCACTCCGCAACTAATGAAAAACTGTTTTTT.

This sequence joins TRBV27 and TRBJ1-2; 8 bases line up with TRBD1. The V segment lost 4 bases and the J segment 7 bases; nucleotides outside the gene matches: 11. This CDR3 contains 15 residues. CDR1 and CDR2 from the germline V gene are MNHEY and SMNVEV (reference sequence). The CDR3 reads CASSYRTGTVRGYTF. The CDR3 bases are TGTGCCAGCAGTTACCGGACAGGGACTGTTCGTGGCTACACCTTC.

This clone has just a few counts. The CDR3 loop is CASSLERGQGIPEAFF. The CDR3 DNA sequence: TGTGCCAGCAGCTTAGAACGTGGACAGGGAATACCTGAAGCTTTCTTT. The chain links TRBV11-1 to TRBJ1-1; 8 positions agree with TRBD1. There are 16 residues in the CDR3. Losses at the gene ends were 1 base for V and 6 bases for J; bases not matched to a gene: 10. Per germline, CDR1 SGHAT and CDR2 FQDESV (reference sequence). The full variable domain, its missing parts supplied by reference TRBV11-1 and TRBJ1-1, is EAEVAQSPRYKITEKSQAVAFWCDPISGHATLYWYRQILGQGPELLVQFQDESVVDDSQLPKDRFSAERLKGVDSTLKIQPAELGDSAMYLCASSLERGQGIPEAFFGQGTRLTVV.

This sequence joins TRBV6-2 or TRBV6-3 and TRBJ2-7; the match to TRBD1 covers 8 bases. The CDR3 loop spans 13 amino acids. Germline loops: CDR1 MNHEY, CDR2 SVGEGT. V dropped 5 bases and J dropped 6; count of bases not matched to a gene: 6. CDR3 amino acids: CASSDRTGFEQYV. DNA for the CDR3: TGTGCCAGCAGTGATCGGACAGGGTTCGAGCAGTACGTC.

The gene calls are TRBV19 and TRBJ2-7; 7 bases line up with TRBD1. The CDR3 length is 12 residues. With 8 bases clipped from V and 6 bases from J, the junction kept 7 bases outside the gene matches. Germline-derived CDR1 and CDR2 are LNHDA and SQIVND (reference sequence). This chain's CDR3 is CASGSTGSEQYF. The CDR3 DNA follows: TGTGCCAGTGGGTCGACAGGGTCCGAGCAGTACTTC.

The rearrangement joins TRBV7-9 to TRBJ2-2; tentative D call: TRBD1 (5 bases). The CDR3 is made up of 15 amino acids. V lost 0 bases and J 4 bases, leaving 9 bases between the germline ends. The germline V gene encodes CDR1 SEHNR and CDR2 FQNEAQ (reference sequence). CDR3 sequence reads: CASSLARVTTGELFF. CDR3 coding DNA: TGTGCCAGCAGCTTAGCCAGGGTGACCACCGGGGAGCTGTTTTTT. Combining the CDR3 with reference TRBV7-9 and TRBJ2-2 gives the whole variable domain DTGVSQNPRHKITKRGQNVTFRCDPISEHNRLYWYRQTLGQGPEFLTYFQNEAQLEKSRLLSDRFSAERPKGSFSTLEIQRTEQGDSAMYLCASSLARVTTGELFFGEGSRLTVL.

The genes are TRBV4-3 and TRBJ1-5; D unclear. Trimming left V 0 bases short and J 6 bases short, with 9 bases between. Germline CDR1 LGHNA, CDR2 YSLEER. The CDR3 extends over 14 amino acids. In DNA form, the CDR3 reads TGCGCCAGCAGCCAAGATATGATGGGTCAGCCCCAGCATTTT. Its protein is CASSQDMMGQPQHF.

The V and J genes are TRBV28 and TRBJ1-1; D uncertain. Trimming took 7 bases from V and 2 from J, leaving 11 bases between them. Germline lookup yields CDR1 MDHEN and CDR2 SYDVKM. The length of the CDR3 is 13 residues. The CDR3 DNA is TGTGCCAGCAAATCAGGAGATAACACTGAAGCTTTCTTT. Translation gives CASKSGDNTEAFF. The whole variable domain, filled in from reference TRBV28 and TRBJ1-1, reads DVKVTQSSRYLVKRTGEKVFLECVQDMDHENMFWYRQDPGLGLRLIYFSYDVKMKEKGDIPEGYSVSREKKERFSLILESASTNQTSMYLCASKSGDNTEAFFGQGTRLTVV.

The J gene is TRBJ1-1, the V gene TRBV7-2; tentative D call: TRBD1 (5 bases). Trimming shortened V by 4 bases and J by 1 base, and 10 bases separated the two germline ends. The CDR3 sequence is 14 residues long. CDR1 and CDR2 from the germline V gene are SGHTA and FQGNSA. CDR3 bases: TGTGCCAGCAGCTCTTGGGGGGGGAACACTGAAGCTTTCTTT. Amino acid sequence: CASSSWGGNTEAFF.

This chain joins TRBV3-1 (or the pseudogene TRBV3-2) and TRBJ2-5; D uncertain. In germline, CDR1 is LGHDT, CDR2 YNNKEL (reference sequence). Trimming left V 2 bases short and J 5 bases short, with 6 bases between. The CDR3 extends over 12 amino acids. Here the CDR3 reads CASSQLLETQYF. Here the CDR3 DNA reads TGTGCCAGCAGCCAACTGCTGGAGACCCAGTACTTC.

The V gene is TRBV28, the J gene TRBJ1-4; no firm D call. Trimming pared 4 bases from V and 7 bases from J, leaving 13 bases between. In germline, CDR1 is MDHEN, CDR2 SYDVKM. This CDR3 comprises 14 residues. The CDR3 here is CASSSGPLGEKLFF. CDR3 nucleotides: TGTGCCAGCAGTTCCGGACCTCTTGGTGAAAAACTGTTTTTT.

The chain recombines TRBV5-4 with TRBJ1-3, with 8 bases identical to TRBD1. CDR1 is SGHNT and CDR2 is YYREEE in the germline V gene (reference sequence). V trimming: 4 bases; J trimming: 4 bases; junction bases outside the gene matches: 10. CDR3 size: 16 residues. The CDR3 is CASSPRGQGEGNTIYF. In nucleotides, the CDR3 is TGTGCCAGCAGCCCCCGAGGACAGGGCGAAGGAAACACCATATATTTT.

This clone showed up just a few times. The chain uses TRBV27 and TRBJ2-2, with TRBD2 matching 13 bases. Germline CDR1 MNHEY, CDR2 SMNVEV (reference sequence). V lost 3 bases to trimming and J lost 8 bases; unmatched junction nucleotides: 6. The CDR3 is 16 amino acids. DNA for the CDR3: TGTGCCAGCAGTTTCACTAGCGGGAGGGCCGCTGGGGAGCTGTTTTTT. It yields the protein CASSFTSGRAAGELFF.

The CDR3 DNA sequence: TGTGCCAGCAGTGAAAATTGGGGGGCAGGGCGGGCGGCTTTCTTT. It yields the protein CASSENWGAGRAAFF. V gene TRBV6-1 combines with J gene TRBJ1-1; perhaps TRBD1 as D (6 bases). This CDR3 is built from 15 residues. V dropped 2 bases and J dropped 11 bases, with 21 bases sitting between them. CDR1 and CDR2 (germline): MNHNS, SASEGT.

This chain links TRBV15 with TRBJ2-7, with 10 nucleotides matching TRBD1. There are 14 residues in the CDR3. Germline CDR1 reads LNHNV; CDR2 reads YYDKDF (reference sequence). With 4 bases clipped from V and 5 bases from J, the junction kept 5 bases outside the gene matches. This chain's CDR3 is CATSIATGGNEQYV. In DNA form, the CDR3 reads TGTGCCACCAGCATTGCGACAGGGGGCAACGAGCAGTACGTC.

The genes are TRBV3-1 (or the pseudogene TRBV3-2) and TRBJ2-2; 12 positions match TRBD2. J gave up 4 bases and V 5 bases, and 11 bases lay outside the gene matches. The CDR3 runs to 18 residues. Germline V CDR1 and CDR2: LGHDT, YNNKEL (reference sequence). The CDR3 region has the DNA TGTGCCAGCAGCTGGGGACTAGCGGGTTTTTCGGGCACCGGGGAGCTGTTTTTT. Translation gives CASSWGLAGFSGTGELFF.

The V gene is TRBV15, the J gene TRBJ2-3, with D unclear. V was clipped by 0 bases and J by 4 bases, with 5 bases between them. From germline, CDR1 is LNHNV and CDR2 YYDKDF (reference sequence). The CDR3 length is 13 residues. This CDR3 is CATSRDRADTQYF. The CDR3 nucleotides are TGTGCCACCAGCAGAGATCGGGCAGATACGCAGTATTTT. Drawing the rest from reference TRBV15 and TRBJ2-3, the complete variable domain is DAMVIQNPRYQVTQFGKPVTLSCSQTLNHNVMYWYQQKSSQAPKLLFHYYDKDFNNEADTPDNFQSRRPNTSFCFLDIRSPGLGDTAMYLCATSRDRADTQYFGPGTRLTVL.

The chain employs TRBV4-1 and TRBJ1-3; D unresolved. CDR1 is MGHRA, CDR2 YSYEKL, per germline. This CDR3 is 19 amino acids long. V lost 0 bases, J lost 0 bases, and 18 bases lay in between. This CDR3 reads CASSQDNPARGNSGNTIYF. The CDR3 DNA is TGCGCCAGCAGCCAAGATAATCCGGCAAGAGGTAACTCTGGAAACACCATATATTTT.

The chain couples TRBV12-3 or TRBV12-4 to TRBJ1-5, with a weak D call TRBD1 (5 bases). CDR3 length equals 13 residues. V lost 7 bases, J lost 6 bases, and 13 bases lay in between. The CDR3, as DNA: TGTGCCAGCACCCTAGACAGTCCTCAGCCCCAGCATTTT. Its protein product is CASTLDSPQPQHF.

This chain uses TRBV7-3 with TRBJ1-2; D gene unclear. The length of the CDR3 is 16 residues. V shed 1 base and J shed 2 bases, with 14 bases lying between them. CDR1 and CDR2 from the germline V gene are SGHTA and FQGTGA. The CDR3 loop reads CASSLNPPPRNYGYTF. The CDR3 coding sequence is TGTGCCAGCAGCTTAAATCCGCCACCGCGAAACTATGGCTACACCTTC.